One and the same sample provided the 4 T cell receptor beta chains below, sequenced in a study of Graves' ophthalmopathy and Graves' hyperthyroidism. Amplification targeted the TCR beta CDR3 regions, with RNA transcripts as the source material. An initial RT-PCR round employing HTBI primers preceded a second-round multiplex PCR. TCRdb reprocessed the multiplex PCR reads with MiXCR, giving one entry per CDR3 protein. The repertoire has some 1.1 million distinct CDR3 sequences, roughly two fifths of them found once; the top ten carry over 8.5%. Material: peripheral blood or thyroid tissue (not recorded which). Receptor source: an adult man with Graves' hyperthyroidism.

On this clonotype: The CDR3 end shows no conserved phenylalanine or tryptophan, and so a read error is likely. It is unclear where the CDR3 begins or ends on the DNA, so no DNA is shown, and the CDR3 is as TCRdb lists it. This rearrangement joins TRBV24-1 to TRBJ2-5. Germline lookup yields CDR1 KGHDR and CDR2 SFDVKD. Termini included, the CDR3 measures 8 amino acids. CDR3 in amino acids: CATGDRYP.

This clonotype was found a few times. V gene TRBV25-1 combines with J gene TRBJ2-2, with 9 bases identical to TRBD1. This CDR3 spans 17 amino acids. The V gene's germline CDR1 is MGHDK and CDR2 SYGVNS. V was clipped by 4 bases and J by 3 bases; unmatched bases: 9. The CDR3 nucleotides read TGTGCCAGCAGTGCCTACAGGGGGCTGGCAGACACCGGGGAGCTGTTTTTT. This codes for CASSAYRGLADTGELFF.

Of note for this clonotype: A read error is possible here, since a much larger clone lies one base away. As the CDR3 is not closed by the conserved phenylalanine or tryptophan, this likely results from a read error. The chain carries TRBV7-9 and TRBJ1-1, with D tentatively TRBD1 (6 bases). The germline V gene encodes CDR1 SEHNR and CDR2 FQNEAQ (reference sequence). V shed 3 bases and J shed 3 bases, with 17 bases lying between them. The CDR3 has 16 residues. The CDR3 DNA follows: TGTGCCAGCAGCTTCTACACCGGGACACTAGACACTGAAGCTTTCCTT. Protein sequence: CASSFYTGTLDTEAFL.

The CDR3 sequence: CASSSATSGELFF. CDR3 nucleotides: TGTGCCAGCAGTTCTGCGACTAGCGGGGAGCTGTTTTTT. The J gene is TRBJ2-2, the V gene TRBV6-5; weak D call: TRBD2 (6 bases). The CDR3 is 13 residues long. Germline CDR1 and CDR2: MNHEY and SVGAGI. Trimming took 4 bases from V and 7 from J, leaving 10 bases between them.